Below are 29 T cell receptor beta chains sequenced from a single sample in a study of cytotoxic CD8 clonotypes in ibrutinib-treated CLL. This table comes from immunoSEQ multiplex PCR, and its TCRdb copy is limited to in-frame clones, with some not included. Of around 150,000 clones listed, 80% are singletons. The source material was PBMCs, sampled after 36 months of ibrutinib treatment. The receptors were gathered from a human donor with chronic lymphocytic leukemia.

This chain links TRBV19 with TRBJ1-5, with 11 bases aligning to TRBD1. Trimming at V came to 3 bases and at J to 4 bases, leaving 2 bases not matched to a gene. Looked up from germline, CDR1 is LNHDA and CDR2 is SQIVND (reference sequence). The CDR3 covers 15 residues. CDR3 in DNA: TGTGCCAGTAGTATTGGACAGGGGGCGAATCAGCCCCAGCATTTT. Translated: CASSIGQGANQPQHF. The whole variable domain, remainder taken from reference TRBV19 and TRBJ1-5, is DGGITQSPKYLFRKEGQNVTLSCEQNLNHDAMYWYRQDPGQGLRLIYYSQIVNDFQKGDIAEGYSVSREKKESFPLTVTSAQKNPTAFYLCASSIGQGANQPQHFGDGTRLSIL.

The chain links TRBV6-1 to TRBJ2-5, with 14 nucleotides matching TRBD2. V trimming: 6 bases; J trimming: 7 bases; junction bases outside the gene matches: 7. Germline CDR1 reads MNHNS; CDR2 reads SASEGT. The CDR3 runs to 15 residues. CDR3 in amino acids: CASSTGTSGSGTQYF. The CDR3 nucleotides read TGTGCCAGCAGCACGGGGACTAGCGGGAGCGGGACCCAGTACTTC.

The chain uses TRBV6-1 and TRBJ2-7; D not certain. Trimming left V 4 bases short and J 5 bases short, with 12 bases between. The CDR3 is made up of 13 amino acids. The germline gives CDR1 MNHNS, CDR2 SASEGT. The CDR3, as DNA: TGTGCCAGCAGTGGGAGTAGTTCTCACGAGCAGTACTTC. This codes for CASSGSSSHEQYF.

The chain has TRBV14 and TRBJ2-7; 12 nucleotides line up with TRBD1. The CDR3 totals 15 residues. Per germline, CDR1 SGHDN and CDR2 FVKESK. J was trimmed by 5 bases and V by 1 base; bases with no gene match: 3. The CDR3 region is CASSQAGTGGNEQYF. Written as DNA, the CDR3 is TGTGCCAGCAGCCAAGCCGGGACAGGGGGCAACGAGCAGTACTTC.

The CDR3 coding sequence is TGTGCCAGCAGCGTCAACAGGGCCCGTAATGAAAAACTGTTTTTT. Encoded protein: CASSVNRARNEKLFF. V usage is TRBV9 and J usage is TRBJ1-4; D possibly corresponds to TRBD1 (6 bases). From germline, CDR1 is SGDLS and CDR2 YYNGEE. Deletions cut 2 bases from V and 4 bases from J, with 12 bases between. This CDR3 spans 15 amino acids.

The CDR3 DNA sequence: TGTGCCAGCAGCACACGGACTAGCGGGAGGGCCCAGGAGACCCAGTACTTC. This sequence encodes CASSTRTSGRAQETQYF. The chain joins TRBV7-2 to TRBJ2-5, with 15 bases aligning to TRBD2. Germline V gene sequence: CDR1 SGHTA, CDR2 FQGNSA. This CDR3 spans 17 amino acids. V lost 5 bases and J lost 5; bases outside the gene matches: 9.

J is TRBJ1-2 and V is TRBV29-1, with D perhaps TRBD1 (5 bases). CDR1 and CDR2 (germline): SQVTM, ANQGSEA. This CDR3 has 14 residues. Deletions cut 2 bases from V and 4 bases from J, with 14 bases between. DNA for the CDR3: TGCAGCGTTGAAAGGCCGGGACCAGGCTATGGCTACACCTTC. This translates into CSVERPGPGYGYTF.

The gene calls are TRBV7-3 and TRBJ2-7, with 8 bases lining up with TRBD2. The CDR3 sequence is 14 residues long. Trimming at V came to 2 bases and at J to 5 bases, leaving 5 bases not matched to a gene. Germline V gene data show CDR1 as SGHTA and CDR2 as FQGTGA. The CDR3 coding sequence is TGTGCCAGCAGCTTAGCGGGAGGCGCAGACGAGCAGTACTTC. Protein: CASSLAGGADEQYF.

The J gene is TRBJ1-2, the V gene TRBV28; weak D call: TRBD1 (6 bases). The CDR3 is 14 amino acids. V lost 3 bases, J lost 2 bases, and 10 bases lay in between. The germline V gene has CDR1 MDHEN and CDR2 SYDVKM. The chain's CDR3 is CASSLEGENYGYTF. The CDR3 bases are TGTGCCAGCAGTTTGGAGGGGGAAAACTATGGCTACACCTTC.

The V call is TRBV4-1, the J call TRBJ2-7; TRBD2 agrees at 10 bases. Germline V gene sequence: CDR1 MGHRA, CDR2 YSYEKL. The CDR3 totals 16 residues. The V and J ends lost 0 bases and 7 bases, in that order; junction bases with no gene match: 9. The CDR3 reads CASSQDRLAGPGEQYF. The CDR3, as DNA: TGCGCCAGCAGCCAAGATCGACTAGCGGGCCCGGGAGAGCAGTACTTC.

The CDR3 spells CASSLGVYEQYF. The CDR3 region has the DNA TGTGCCAGCAGCTTGGGGGTGTACGAGCAGTACTTC. The chain carries TRBV5-4 and TRBJ2-7; D not certain. The CDR3 length is 12 residues. Germline V gives CDR1 SGHNT, CDR2 YYREEE (reference sequence). Trimming removed 0 bases at V and 4 bases at J, with 5 bases between.

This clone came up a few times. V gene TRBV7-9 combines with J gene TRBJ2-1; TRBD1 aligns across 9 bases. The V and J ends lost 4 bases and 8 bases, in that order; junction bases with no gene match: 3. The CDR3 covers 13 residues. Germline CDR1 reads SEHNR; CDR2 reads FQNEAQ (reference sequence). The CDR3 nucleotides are TGTGCCAGCAGCTCCCGGGACAGGGATGAGCAGTTCTTC. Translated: CASSSRDRDEQFF.

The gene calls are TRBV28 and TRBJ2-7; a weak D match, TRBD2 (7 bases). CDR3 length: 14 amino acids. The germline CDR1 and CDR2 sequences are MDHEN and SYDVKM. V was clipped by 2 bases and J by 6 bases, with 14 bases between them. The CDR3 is CASSLAGAVPEQYF. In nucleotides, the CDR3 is TGTGCCAGCAGTTTAGCGGGGGCTGTTCCCGAGCAGTACTTC.

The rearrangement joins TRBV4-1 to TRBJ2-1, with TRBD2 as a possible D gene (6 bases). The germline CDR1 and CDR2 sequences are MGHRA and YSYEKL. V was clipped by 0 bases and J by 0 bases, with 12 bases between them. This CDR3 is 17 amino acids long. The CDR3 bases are TGCGCCAGCAGCCAAGATCGGGGAGGAGCCTCCTACAATGAGCAGTTCTTC. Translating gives CASSQDRGGASYNEQFF.

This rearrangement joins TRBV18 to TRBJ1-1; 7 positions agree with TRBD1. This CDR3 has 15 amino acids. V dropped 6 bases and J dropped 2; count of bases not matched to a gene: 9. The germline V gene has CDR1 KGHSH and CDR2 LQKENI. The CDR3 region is CASSSPGGRNTEAFF. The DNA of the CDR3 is TGTGCCAGCTCGTCACCAGGGGGAAGAAACACTGAAGCTTTCTTT.

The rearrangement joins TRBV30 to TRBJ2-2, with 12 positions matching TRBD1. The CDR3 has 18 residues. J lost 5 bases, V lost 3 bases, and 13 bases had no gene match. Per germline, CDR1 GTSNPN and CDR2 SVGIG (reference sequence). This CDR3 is CAWRHRDRGLLGTGELFF. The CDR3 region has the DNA TGTGCCTGGAGACACCGGGACAGGGGGCTTCTGGGGACCGGGGAGCTGTTTTTT.

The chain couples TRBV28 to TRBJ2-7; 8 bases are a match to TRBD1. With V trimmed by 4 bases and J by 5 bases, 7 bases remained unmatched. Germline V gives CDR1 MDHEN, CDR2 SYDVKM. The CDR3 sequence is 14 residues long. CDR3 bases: TGTGCCAGCAGTTCCGGACAGGGCGGACACGAGCAGTACTTC. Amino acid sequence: CASSSGQGGHEQYF.

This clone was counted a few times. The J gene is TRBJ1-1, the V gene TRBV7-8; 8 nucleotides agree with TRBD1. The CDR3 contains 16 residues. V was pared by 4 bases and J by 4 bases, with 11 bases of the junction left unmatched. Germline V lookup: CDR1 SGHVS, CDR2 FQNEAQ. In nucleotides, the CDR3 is TGTGCCAGCAGCTACGCATACAGGGGGATCAGCACTGAAGCTTTCTTT. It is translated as CASSYAYRGISTEAFF.

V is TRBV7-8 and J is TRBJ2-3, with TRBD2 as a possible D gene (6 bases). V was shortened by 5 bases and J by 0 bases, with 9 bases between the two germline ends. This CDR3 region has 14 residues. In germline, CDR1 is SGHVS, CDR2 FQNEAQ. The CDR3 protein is CASSRAGSTDTQYF. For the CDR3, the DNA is TGTGCCAGCAGCAGGGCGGGGAGCACAGATACGCAGTATTTT.

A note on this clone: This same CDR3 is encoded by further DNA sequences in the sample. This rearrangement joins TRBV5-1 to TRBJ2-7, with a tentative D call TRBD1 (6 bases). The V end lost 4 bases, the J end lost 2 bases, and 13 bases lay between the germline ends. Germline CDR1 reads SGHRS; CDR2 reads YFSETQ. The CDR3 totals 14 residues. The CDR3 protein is CASSPQTGTYEQYF. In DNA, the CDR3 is TGCGCCAGCAGCCCACAGACAGGAACCTACGAGCAGTACTTC.

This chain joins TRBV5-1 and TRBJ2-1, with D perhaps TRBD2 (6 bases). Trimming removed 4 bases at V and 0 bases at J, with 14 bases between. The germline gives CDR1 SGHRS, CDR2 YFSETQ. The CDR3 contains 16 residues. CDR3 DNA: TGCGCCAGCAGCGGCGGGACTTGGGACTCCTACAATGAGCAGTTCTTC. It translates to CASSGGTWDSYNEQFF.

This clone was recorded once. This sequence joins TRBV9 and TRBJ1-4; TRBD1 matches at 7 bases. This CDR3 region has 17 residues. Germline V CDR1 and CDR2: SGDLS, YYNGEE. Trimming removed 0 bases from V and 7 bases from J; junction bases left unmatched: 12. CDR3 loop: CASSVDGSTGLGEKLFF. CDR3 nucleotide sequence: TGTGCCAGCAGCGTAGATGGTTCGACAGGGTTGGGTGAAAAACTGTTTTTT.

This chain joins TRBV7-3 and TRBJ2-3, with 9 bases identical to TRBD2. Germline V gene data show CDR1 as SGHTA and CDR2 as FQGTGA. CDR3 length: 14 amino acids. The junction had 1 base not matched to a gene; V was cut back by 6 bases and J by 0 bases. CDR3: CASSAGGSTDTQYF. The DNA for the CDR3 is TGTGCCAGCAGTGCGGGAGGGAGCACAGATACGCAGTATTTT.

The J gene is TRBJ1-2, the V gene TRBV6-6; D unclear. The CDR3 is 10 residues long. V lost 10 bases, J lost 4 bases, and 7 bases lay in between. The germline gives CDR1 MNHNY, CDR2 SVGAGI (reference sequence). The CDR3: CATRGYGYTF. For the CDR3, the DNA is TGTGCCACCCGAGGCTATGGCTACACCTTC.

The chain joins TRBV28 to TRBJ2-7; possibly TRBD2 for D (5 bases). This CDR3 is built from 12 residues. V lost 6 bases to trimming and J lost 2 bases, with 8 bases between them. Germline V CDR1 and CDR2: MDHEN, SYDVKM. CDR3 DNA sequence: TGTGCCAGCAGCGGGGTAACCTACGAGCAGTACTTC. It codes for CASSGVTYEQYF.

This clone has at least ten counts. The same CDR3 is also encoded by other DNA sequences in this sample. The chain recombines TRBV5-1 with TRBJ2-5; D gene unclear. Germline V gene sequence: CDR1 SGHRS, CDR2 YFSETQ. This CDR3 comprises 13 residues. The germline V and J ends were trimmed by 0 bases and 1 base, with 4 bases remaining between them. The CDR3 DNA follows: TGCGCCAGCAGCTTGGGGCTCCAAGAGACCCAGTACTTC. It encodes CASSLGLQETQYF.

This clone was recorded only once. CDR3 in amino acids: CATSSSHLYYGYTF. CDR3 DNA sequence: TGTGCCACCAGCAGTTCACATCTTTACTATGGCTACACCTTC. The chain combines TRBV15 with TRBJ1-2, with D uncertain. The V and J ends lost 3 bases and 3 bases respectively, with 11 bases between them. Germline lookup yields CDR1 LNHNV and CDR2 YYDKDF (reference sequence). The CDR3 length is 14 residues.

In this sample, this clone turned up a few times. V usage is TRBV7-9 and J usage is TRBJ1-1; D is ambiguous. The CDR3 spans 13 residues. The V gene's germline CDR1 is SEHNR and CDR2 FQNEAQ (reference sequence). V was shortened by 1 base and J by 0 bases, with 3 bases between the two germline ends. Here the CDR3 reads CASSLVLNTEAFF. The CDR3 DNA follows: TGTGCCAGCAGCTTAGTCTTGAACACTGAAGCTTTCTTT.

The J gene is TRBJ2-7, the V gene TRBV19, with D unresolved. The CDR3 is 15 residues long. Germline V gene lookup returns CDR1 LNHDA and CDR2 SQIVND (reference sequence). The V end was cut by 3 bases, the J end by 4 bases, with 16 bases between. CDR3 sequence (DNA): TGTGCCAGTAGTATCGGACGCCTCGGTTATTACGAGCAGTACTTC. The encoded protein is CASSIGRLGYYEQYF.